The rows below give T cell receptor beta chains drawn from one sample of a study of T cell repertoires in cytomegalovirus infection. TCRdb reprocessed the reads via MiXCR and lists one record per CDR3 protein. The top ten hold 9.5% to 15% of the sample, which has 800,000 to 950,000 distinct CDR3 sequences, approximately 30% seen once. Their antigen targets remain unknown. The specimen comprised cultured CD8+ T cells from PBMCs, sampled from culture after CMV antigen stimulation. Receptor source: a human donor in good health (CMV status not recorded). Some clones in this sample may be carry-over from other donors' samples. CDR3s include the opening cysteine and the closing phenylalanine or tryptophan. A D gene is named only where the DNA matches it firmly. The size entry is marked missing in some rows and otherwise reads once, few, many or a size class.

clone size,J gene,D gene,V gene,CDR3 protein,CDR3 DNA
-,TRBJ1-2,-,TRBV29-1,CSVEPGPEVMHGYTF,TGCAGCGTTGAACCCGGGCCTGAAGTTATGCATGGCTACACCTTC
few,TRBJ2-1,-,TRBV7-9,CASSLRGGTGHNEQFF,TGTGCCAGCAGCTTAAGGGGGGGGACAGGTCACAATGAGCAGTTCTTC
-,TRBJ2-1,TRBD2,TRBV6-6,CASSFDPGLAFNEQFF,TGTGCCAGCAGCTTTGACCCGGGACTAGCGTTTAATGAGCAGTTCTTC
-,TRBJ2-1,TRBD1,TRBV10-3,CAIRTGVRDNEQFF,TGTGCCATCAGGACAGGGGTACGAGACAATGAGCAGTTCTTC
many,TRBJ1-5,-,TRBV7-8,CASSHTGNSNQPQHF,TGTGCCAGCAGCCATACAGGGAATAGCAATCAGCCCCAGCATTTT
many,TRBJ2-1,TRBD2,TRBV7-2,CASSLRAAGGPSSYNEQFF,TGTGCCAGCAGCTTACGTGCAGCGGGGGGCCCCAGCTCCTACAATGAGCAGTTCTTC
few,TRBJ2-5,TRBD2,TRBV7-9,CASRQAGAQETQYF,TGTGCCAGCAGACAAGCGGGGGCTCAAGAGACCCAGTACTTC
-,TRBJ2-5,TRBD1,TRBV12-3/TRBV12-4,CASSLFHRDRNQETQYF,TGTGCCAGCAGTTTATTCCACCGGGACAGAAATCAAGAGACCCAGTACTTC
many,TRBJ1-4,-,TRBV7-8,CASSPNGATNEKLFF,TGTGCCAGCAGCCCAAACGGAGCAACTAATGAAAAACTGTTTTTT
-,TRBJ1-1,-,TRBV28,CASSLIGDEAFF,TGTGCCAGCAGTTTAATCGGGGATGAAGCTTTCTTT
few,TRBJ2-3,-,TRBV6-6,CASSSTVLARTDTQYF,TGTGCCAGCAGCTCTACAGTCCTAGCGCGAACAGATACGCAGTATTTT
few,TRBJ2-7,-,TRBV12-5,CASGPPGHPGQYF,TGTGCTAGTGGCCCACCGGGACACCCGGGGCAGTACTTC
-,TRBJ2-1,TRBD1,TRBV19,CASSIGQGIDGNEQFF,TGTGCCAGTAGTATTGGACAGGGGATTGATGGGAATGAGCAGTTCTTC
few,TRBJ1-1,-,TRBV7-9,CASSPRAGVNTEAFF,TGTGCCAGCAGCCCTCGTGCAGGGGTGAACACTGAAGCTTTCTTT
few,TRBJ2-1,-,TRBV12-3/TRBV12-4,CASSPGISSYNEQFF,TGTGCCAGCAGTCCTGGGATTAGCTCCTACAATGAGCAGTTCTTC
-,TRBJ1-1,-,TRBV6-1,CASSEEVVGRDTEAFF,TGTGCCAGCAGTGAAGAAGTTGTCGGGAGGGACACTGAAGCTTTCTTT
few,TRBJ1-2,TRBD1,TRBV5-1,CASRLETGALYFYGYTF,TGCGCCAGCCGGCTAGAGACAGGGGCTCTCTACTTCTATGGCTACACCTTC
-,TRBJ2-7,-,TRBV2,CASRDRDNYEQYF,TGTGCCAGCAGAGACCGGGACAACTACGAGCAGTACTTC
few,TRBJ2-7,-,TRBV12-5,CASALGGSLYEQYF,TGTGCTAGTGCCTTGGGGGGCAGCCTCTACGAGCAGTACTTC
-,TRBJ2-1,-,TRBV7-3,CASSLFELEQRSYNEQFF,TGTGCCAGCAGCTTATTTGAATTGGAACAACGCTCCTACAATGAGCAGTTCTTC
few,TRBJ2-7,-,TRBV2,CASSEEGGFFGDEQYF,TGTGCCAGCAGTGAAGAGGGTGGGTTTTTTGGTGACGAGCAGTACTTC
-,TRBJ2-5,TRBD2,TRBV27,CASSSTSGGYQETQYF,TGTGCCAGCAGTTCGACTAGCGGGGGGTACCAAGAGACCCAGTACTTC
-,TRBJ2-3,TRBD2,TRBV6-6,CASNPIRGVHTDTQYF,TGTGCCAGCAATCCGATCCGGGGGGTCCACACAGATACGCAGTATTTT
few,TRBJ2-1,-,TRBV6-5,CASSLSGRGNEQFF,TGTGCCAGCAGTTTATCGGGCCGCGGTAATGAGCAGTTCTTC
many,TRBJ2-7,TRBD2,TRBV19,CASSTRGGAYEQYF,TGTGCCAGTAGTACCCGCGGGGGGGCCTACGAGCAGTACTTC